Below, one TCR beta chain is given with its context. Its matching antigen is unknown. The study ran its PCR with 60 Vbeta and 13 Jbeta primers. Data came from immunoSEQ multiplex PCR; TCRdb stores just in-frame clones and leaves some out. Among around 110,000 clones listed, around 61% were seen once. The data were taken from a study of cytomegalovirus exposure and HLA in healthy donors. Germline lookup yields CDR1 KGHSH and CDR2 LQKENI. Between the trimmed V and J ends, which lost 5 bases and 0 bases, there was a span of 5 bases. This CDR3 contains 13 residues. General study findings and limits: Some V segments, including TRBV6-2 and TRBV6-3, were excluded as indistinguishable. Whilst most TCR sequences proved rare, a subset of public TCRs occurred across many donors.

The receptor comes from a woman aged 25-40 years in good health and CMV-seronegative. The gene calls are TRBV18 and TRBJ2-1; D gene unclear. The sample comprised PBMCs. CDR3 nucleotides: TGTGCCAGCTCAGAGAGCTCCTACAATGAGCAGTTCTTC. Translation gives CASSESSYNEQFF.